This paragraph covers one T cell receptor (beta chain) sequence. The sample carries other DNA sequences with the same CDR3. This sample is drawn from a study of blood T cell repertoires in COVID-19. Study context: Material from acute and convalescent COVID-19 was sourced from the United States, Italy and Spain. From T cells, B-cell-depleted T cells, or PBMCs came the material, which was cDNA or gDNA.

The V end lost 3 bases, the J end lost 5 bases, and 8 bases lay between the germline ends. The CDR3 covers 13 residues. CDR1 and CDR2 (germline): MNHEY, SVGAGI. In the original analysis: How many nucleated cells were present was estimated from reference gene primer amplification. Method: immunoSEQ multiplex PCR; TCRdb's copy keeps in-frame clones and lacks some. V and J calls and clone size come straight from that table; D and trimming were deduced from the DNA. The repertoire includes 230,000 or so clones, 70% to 85% of them detected once, and 1.2% to 1.5% sits in the top ten. The source of this sequence is a woman in her thirties or forties who had recovered from COVID-19. Input material: peripheral blood. The chain is built from TRBV6-5 and TRBJ1-5, with D possibly TRBD1 on 6 matching bases. The CDR3 loop is CASSYDRYQPQHF. DNA of the CDR3: TGTGCCAGCAGTTATGACAGGTATCAGCCCCAGCATTTT.